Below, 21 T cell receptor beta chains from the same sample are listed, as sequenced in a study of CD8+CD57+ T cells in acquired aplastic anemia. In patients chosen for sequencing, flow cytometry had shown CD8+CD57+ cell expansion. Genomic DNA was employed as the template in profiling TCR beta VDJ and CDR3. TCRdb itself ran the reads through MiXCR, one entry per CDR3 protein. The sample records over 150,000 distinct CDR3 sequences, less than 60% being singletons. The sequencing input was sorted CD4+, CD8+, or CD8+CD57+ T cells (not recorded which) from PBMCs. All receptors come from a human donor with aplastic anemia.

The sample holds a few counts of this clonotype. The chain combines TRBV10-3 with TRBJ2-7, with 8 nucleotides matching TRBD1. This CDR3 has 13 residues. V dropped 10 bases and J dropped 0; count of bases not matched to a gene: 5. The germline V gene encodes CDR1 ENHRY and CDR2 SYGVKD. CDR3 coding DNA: TGTGCCACATCTGGGACAGGCTCCTACGAGCAGTACTTC. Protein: CATSGTGSYEQYF.

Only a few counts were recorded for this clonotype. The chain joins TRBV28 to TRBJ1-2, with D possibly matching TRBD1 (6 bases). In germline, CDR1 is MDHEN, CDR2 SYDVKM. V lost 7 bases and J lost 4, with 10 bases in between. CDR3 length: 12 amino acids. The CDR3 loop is CASNRGGYGYTF. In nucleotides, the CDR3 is TGTGCCAGCAATCGAGGGGGCTATGGCTACACCTTC.

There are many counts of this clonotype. CDR3 DNA: TGTGCCAGCAGCTTATGGACAGGAGTAAGCAATCAGCCCCAGCATTTT. Encoded protein: CASSLWTGVSNQPQHF. This chain connects TRBV7-9 to TRBJ1-5; 7 nucleotides agree with TRBD1. This CDR3 is built from 16 residues. Germline lookup yields CDR1 SEHNR and CDR2 FQNEAQ (reference sequence). V gave up 2 bases and J gave up 1 base; unmatched junction bases: 5.

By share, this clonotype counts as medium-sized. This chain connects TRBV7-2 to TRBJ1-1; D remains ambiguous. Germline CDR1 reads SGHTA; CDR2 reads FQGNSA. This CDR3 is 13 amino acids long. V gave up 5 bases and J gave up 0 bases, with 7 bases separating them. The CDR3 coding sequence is TGTGCCAGCAGCGCGCAGGTGAACACTGAAGCTTTCTTT. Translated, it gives CASSAQVNTEAFF.

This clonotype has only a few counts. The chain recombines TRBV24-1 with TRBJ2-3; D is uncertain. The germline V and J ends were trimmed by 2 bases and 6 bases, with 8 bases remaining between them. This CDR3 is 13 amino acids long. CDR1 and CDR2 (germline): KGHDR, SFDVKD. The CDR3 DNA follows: TGTGCCACCAGTGATTCTAGTGTCGATACGCAGTATTTT. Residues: CATSDSSVDTQYF.

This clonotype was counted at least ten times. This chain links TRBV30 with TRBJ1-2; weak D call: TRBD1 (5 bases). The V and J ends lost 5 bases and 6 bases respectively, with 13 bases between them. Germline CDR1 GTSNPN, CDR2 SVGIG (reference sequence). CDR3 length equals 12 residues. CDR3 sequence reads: CAWSGTVDGYTF. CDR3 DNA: TGTGCCTGGTCCGGGACCGTCGATGGCTACACCTTC.

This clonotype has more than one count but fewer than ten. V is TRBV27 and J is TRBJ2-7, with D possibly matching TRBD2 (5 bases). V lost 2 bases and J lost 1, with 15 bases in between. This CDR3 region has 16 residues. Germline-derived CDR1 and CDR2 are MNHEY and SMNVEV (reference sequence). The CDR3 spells CASSLTLGSGSYEQYF. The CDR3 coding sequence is TGTGCCAGCAGTTTAACGTTGGGAAGCGGATCCTACGAGCAGTACTTC.

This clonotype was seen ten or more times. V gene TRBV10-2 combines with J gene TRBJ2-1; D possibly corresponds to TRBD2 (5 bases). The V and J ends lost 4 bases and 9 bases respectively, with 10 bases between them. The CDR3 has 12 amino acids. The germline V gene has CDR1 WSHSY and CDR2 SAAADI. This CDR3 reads CASSGPGFEQFF. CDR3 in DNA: TGCGCCAGCAGTGGCCCGGGGTTTGAGCAGTTCTTC.

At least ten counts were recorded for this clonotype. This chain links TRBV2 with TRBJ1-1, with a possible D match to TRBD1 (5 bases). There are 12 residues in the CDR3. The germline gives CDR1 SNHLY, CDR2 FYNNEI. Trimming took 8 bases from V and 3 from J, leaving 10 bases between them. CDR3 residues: CASGRGDTEAFF. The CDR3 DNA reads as TGTGCCAGCGGACGAGGGGACACTGAAGCTTTCTTT. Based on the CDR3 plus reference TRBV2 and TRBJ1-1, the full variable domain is EPEVTQTPSHQVTQMGQEVILRCVPISNHLYFYWYRQILGQKVEFLVSFYNNEISEKSEIFDDQFSVERPDGSNFTLKIRSTKLEDSAMYFCASGRGDTEAFFGQGTRLTVV.

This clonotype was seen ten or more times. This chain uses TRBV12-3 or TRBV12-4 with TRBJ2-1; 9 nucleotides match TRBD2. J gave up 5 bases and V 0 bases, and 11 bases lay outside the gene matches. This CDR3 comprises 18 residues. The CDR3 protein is CASSLATLVAGEDNEQFF. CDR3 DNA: TGTGCCAGCAGTTTAGCCACCTTAGTAGCGGGAGAGGACAATGAGCAGTTCTTC.

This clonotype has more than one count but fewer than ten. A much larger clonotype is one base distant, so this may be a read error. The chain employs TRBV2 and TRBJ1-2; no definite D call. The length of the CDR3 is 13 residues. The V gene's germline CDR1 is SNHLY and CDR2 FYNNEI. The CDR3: CASSPDGNYGCTF. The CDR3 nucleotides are TGTGCCAGCAGCCCCGACGGTAACTATGGCTGCACCTTC.

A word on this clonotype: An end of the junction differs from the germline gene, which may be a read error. CDR3 loop: CASQWGGRETQCF. CDR3 sequence (DNA): TGTGCCTCCCAGTGGGGGGGGAGAGAGACCCAGTGCTTC. The J gene is TRBJ2-5, the V gene TRBV12-3 or TRBV12-4; 7 bases line up with TRBD2. The length of the CDR3 is 13 residues.

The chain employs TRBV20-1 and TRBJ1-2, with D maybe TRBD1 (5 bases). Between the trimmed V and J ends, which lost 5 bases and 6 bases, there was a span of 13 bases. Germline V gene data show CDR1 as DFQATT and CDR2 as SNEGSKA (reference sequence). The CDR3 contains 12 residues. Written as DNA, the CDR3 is TGCAGTGCTGTACAGGAAGCCGATGGCTACACCTTC. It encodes CSAVQEADGYTF.

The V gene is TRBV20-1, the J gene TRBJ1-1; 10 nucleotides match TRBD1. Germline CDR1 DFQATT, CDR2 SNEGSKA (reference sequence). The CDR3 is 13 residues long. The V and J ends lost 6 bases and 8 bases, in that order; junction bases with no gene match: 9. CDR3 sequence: CSATDRGNREAFF. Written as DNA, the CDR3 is TGCAGTGCGACGGACAGGGGGAATAGAGAAGCTTTCTTT.

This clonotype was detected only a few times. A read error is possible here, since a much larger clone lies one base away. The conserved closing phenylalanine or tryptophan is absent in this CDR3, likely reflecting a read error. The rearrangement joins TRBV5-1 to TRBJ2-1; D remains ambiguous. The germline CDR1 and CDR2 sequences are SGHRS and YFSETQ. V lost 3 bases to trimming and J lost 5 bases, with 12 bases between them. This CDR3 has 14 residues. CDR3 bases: TGCGCCAGCAGCTCGCCAGTGAGTGACAATGAGCAGTTCCTC. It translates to CASSSPVSDNEQFL.

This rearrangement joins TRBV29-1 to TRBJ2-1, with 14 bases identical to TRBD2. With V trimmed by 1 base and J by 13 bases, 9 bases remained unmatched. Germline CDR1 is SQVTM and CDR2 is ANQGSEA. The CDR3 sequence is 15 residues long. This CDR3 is CSVEGTSGRRVLQFF. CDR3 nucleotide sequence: TGCAGCGTTGAAGGGACTAGCGGGAGGAGGGTACTCCAGTTCTTC.

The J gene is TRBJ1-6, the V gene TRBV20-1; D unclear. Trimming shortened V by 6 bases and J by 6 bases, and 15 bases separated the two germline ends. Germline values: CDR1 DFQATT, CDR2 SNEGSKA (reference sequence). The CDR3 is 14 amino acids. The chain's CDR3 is CSAHSEGGNSPLHF. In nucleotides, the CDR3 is TGCAGTGCGCACTCAGAGGGTGGTAATTCACCCCTCCACTTT.

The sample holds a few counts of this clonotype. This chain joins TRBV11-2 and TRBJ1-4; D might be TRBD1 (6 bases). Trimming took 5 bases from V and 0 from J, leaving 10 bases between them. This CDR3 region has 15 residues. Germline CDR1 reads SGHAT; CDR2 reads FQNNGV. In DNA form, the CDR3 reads TGTGCCAGCAGCACCACAGGGTCAACTAATGAAAAACTGTTTTTT. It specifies CASSTTGSTNEKLFF.

CDR3 DNA: TGTGCCAGCGGACTGGAAGGCAGCAATCAGCCCCAGCATTTT. It yields the protein CASGLEGSNQPQHF. This rearrangement joins TRBV2 to TRBJ1-5; D uncertain. V was cut by 8 bases and J by 1 base, with 12 bases left in between. Germline V gene lookup returns CDR1 SNHLY and CDR2 FYNNEI. The CDR3 has 14 amino acids.

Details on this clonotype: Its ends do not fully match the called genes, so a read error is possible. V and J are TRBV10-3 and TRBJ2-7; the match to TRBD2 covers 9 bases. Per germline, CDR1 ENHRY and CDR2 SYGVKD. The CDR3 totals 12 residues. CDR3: CALSGGSYEQYF. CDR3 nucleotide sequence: TGTGCCCTCAGCGGGGGGTCCTACGAGCAGTACTTC.

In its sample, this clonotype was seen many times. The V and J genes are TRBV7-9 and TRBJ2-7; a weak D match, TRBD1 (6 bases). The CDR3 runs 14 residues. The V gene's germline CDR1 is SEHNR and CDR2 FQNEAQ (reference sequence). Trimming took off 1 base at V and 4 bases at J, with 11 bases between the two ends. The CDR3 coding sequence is TGTGCCAGCAGCTTAGTGGGACAATTTTACGAGCAGTACTTC. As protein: CASSLVGQFYEQYF.